These 23 T cell receptor beta chains were all obtained from the same sample, sequenced in a study of CD8+ T cells in alopecia areata. Extraction and reverse transcription of RNA yielded cDNA as the sequencing template. TCRdb's copy holds only in-frame clones and misses some; the assay was immunoSEQ multiplex PCR. This table holds approximately 200,000 clones, around two fifths found once. This sample's treatment: oral pan-JAK inhibitor, 5-10 mg twice daily. The material was CD4+ T cells sorted from blood, obtained at approximately week 36, from a patient treated with tofacitinib. These receptors all come from a human donor with alopecia areata.

Only a few counts were recorded for this clone. This chain links TRBV6-5 with TRBJ2-4, with D perhaps matching TRBD1 (6 bases). V gave up 2 bases and J gave up 1 base, with 12 bases separating them. The germline CDR1 and CDR2 sequences are MNHEY and SVGAGI. The CDR3 is 16 amino acids. The chain's CDR3 is CASSYHRDTAKNIQYF. CDR3 in DNA: TGTGCCAGCAGTTACCATCGGGACACCGCCAAAAACATTCAGTACTTC.

The chain has TRBV11-1 and TRBJ2-2, with TRBD1 matching over 9 bases. Germline assignment: CDR1 SGHAT and CDR2 FQDESV (reference sequence). The CDR3 loop spans 15 amino acids. Trimming removed 4 bases from V and 5 bases from J; junction bases left unmatched: 5. CDR3 sequence reads: CASSYQDRGTGELFF. DNA for the CDR3: TGTGCCAGCAGCTACCAGGACAGGGGAACCGGGGAGCTGTTTTTT.

The chain recombines TRBV4-2 with TRBJ2-1; 9 bases fit TRBD2. Trimming cost V 6 bases and J 7 bases; bases outside gene matches: 10. This CDR3 has 15 residues. Germline-derived CDR1 and CDR2 are LGHNA and YNFKEQ. The CDR3 sequence: CASSGTSRKQNEQFF. CDR3 nucleotide sequence: TGTGCCAGCAGTGGGACTAGCCGTAAACAGAATGAGCAGTTCTTC.

The chain employs TRBV9 and TRBJ2-1; 7 bases are shared with TRBD2. Germline CDR1 reads SGDLS; CDR2 reads YYNGEE. V gave up 1 base and J gave up 2 bases; unmatched junction bases: 3. CDR3 length: 15 amino acids. The CDR3 reads CASSVLAGAYNEQFF. The CDR3 bases are TGTGCCAGCAGCGTACTCGCGGGGGCCTACAATGAGCAGTTCTTC. The variable domain in full, completed from reference TRBV9 and TRBJ2-1, reads DSGVTQTPKHLITATGQRVTLRCSPRSGDLSVYWYQQSLDQGLQFLIQYYNGEERAKGNILERFSAQQFPDLHSELNLSSLELGDSALYFCASSVLAGAYNEQFFGPGTRLTVL.

This clone has more than one count but fewer than ten. The V gene is TRBV5-1, the J gene TRBJ1-5; the D gene is possibly TRBD1 (5 bases). Germline CDR1 SGHRS, CDR2 YFSETQ. V was trimmed by 3 bases and J by 6 bases, leaving 13 bases between them. CDR3 length: 14 amino acids. The CDR3 DNA follows: TGCGCCAGCAGCTGGGGGACGGGGGTTCAGCCCCAGCATTTT. Residues: CASSWGTGVQPQHF.

The CDR3 region has the DNA TGCAGCGCCGGGGCCGGGTGGGCAGATACGCAGTATTTT. This translates into CSAGAGWADTQYF. The chain carries TRBV29-1 and TRBJ2-3; TRBD1 or TRBD2 may be the D gene (5 bases each). Germline CDR1 and CDR2: SQVTM and ANQGSEA. The CDR3 totals 13 residues. Trimming stripped 7 bases from V and 4 bases from J, with 15 bases between.

V and J are TRBV9 and TRBJ1-1; no firm D call. The CDR3 is made up of 14 amino acids. Germline V gene lookup returns CDR1 SGDLS and CDR2 YYNGEE. V gave up 0 bases and J gave up 5 bases, with 11 bases separating them. The DNA of the CDR3 is TGTGCCAGCAGCGTAGGAGGTCAGGTGACTGAAGCTTTCTTT. This translates into CASSVGGQVTEAFF.

This clone was counted between two and nine times. The chain combines TRBV5-1 with TRBJ2-7, with 10 bases matching TRBD1. Germline trimming cut 3 bases from V and 5 bases from J; bases unmatched to any gene: 5. The CDR3 is 14 residues long. Germline CDR1 is SGHRS and CDR2 is YFSETQ. In DNA, the CDR3 is TGCGCCAGCAGCTCGTTGGGGACAGGGGACGAGCAGTACTTC. Translated, it gives CASSSLGTGDEQYF.

CDR3 sequence: CASSWGGETQYF. DNA for the CDR3: TGTGCCAGCAGCTGGGGTGGGGAGACCCAGTACTTC. V is TRBV11-2 and J is TRBJ2-5; the D is unclear. There are 12 residues in the CDR3. Germline V gene data show CDR1 as SGHAT and CDR2 as FQNNGV. Trimming stripped 4 bases from V and 5 bases from J, with 8 bases between.

On this clone itself: Germline and junction disagree at one end, which may indicate a read error. The chain couples TRBV30 to TRBJ2-2, with D perhaps TRBD1 or TRBD2 (5 bases each). The CDR3 is made up of 13 amino acids. Germline V gene data show CDR1 as GTSNPN and CDR2 as SVGIG (reference sequence). The chain's CDR3 is CAWSWGNPGELFF. Written as DNA, the CDR3 is TGTGCCTGGAGTTGGGGGAACCCCGGGGAGCTGTTTTTT.

The J gene is TRBJ2-7, the V gene TRBV19, with D perhaps matching TRBD2 (5 bases). Germline CDR1 is LNHDA and CDR2 is SQIVND (reference sequence). The CDR3 has 16 amino acids. V was trimmed by 4 bases and J by 3 bases, leaving 19 bases between them. DNA of the CDR3: TGTGCCAGTAGTAAGATTCTCGGGCAGCGGAGCTACGAGCAGTACTTC. Translation gives CASSKILGQRSYEQYF. Variable domain in full (rest from reference TRBV19 and TRBJ2-7): DGGITQSPKYLFRKEGQNVTLSCEQNLNHDAMYWYRQDPGQGLRLIYYSQIVNDFQKGDIAEGYSVSREKKESFPLTVTSAQKNPTAFYLCASSKILGQRSYEQYFGPGTRLTVT.

This clone was detected only a few times. The chain has TRBV7-2 and TRBJ2-5, with 9 positions matching TRBD1. V lost 1 base, J lost 2 bases, and 5 bases stayed unmatched. The germline CDR1 and CDR2 sequences are SGHTA and FQGNSA. CDR3 size: 16 residues. CDR3 DNA: TGTGCCAGCAGCTTAGACGGGACAGGGAAACAAGAGACCCAGTACTTC. Amino acids: CASSLDGTGKQETQYF.

V usage is TRBV30 and J usage is TRBJ1-3, with D unresolved. The CDR3 extends over 14 amino acids. Germline V CDR1 and CDR2: GTSNPN, SVGIG (reference sequence). V gave up 0 bases and J gave up 2 bases, with 8 bases separating them. CDR3 DNA: TGTGCCTGGAGTGTAATGGGTGCTGGAAACACCATATATTTT. This encodes CAWSVMGAGNTIYF.

The V and J genes are TRBV7-9 and TRBJ2-7; D may match TRBD1 or TRBD2 (5 bases each). The V end was cut by 5 bases, the J end by 6 bases, with 20 bases between. Germline V CDR1 and CDR2: SEHNR, FQNEAQ (reference sequence). This CDR3 has 15 residues. In DNA form, the CDR3 reads TGTGCCAGCAGCCCTCCCGGGACCTACGGAGGCGAGCAGTACTTC. Its translation: CASSPPGTYGGEQYF.

The chain combines TRBV29-1 with TRBJ1-2; D gene ambiguous. The germline V gene has CDR1 SQVTM and CDR2 ANQGSEA. V was shortened by 4 bases and J by 6 bases, with 9 bases between the two germline ends. CDR3 size: 11 residues. CDR3 sequence reads: CSVGIDHGYTF. The CDR3 DNA reads as TGCAGCGTTGGTATCGACCATGGCTACACCTTC.

Worth noting for this clone: The sample contains more than one DNA sequence encoding this CDR3. This chain joins TRBV5-1 and TRBJ1-1; D remains ambiguous. The length of the CDR3 is 13 residues. Germline V CDR1 and CDR2: SGHRS, YFSETQ. V was pared by 4 bases and J by 0 bases, with 7 bases between. CDR3 protein: CASSPVLNTEAFF. For the CDR3, the DNA is TGCGCCAGCAGCCCGGTCCTGAACACTGAAGCTTTCTTT.

V usage is TRBV7-2 and J usage is TRBJ1-2; possibly TRBD1 for D (5 bases). The CDR3 totals 15 residues. Trimming left V 7 bases short and J 4 bases short, with 19 bases between. Germline V gene data show CDR1 as SGHTA and CDR2 as FQGNSA. CDR3 nucleotides: TGTGCCAGCATCCCCACCCCCGAGGGGATCTATGGCTACACCTTC. Translating it yields CASIPTPEGIYGYTF. Based on the CDR3 plus reference TRBV7-2 and TRBJ1-2, the full variable domain is GAGVSQSPSNKVTEKGKDVELRCDPISGHTALYWYRQSLGQGLEFLIYFQGNSAPDKSGLPSDRFSAERTGGSVSTLTIQRTQQEDSAVYLCASIPTPEGIYGYTFGSGTRLTVV.

V is TRBV11-2 and J is TRBJ1-5; 9 positions agree with TRBD1. The CDR3 spans 15 residues. The V gene end was trimmed by 5 bases and the J gene end by 1 base; junction bases not matched to a gene: 3. Germline CDR1 is SGHAT and CDR2 is FQNNGV. The DNA for the CDR3 is TGTGCCAGCAGCCCGACAGGGGGGAGCAATCAGCCCCAGCATTTT. This sequence encodes CASSPTGGSNQPQHF.

V gene TRBV6-6 combines with J gene TRBJ1-2; the D is unclear. The CDR3 has 15 amino acids. The V end was cut by 4 bases, the J end by 4 bases, with 16 bases between. Germline lookup yields CDR1 MNHNY and CDR2 SVGAGI (reference sequence). DNA of the CDR3: TGTGCCAGCAGTTCTACCCCCAGGACCTCCTATGGCTACACCTTC. Residues: CASSSTPRTSYGYTF.

This clone appeared a few times. V gene TRBV19 combines with J gene TRBJ1-5; perhaps TRBD1 as D (6 bases). Germline CDR1 is LNHDA and CDR2 is SQIVND (reference sequence). V was cut by 7 bases and J by 4 bases, with 17 bases left in between. This CDR3 spans 15 amino acids. CDR3 region: CASTSFERGNQPQHF. In nucleotides, the CDR3 is TGTGCCAGTACCTCCTTCGAGAGGGGGAATCAGCCCCAGCATTTT.

V and J are TRBV6-6 and TRBJ2-1, with TRBD2 matching over 8 bases. V trimming: 6 bases; J trimming: 3 bases; junction bases outside the gene matches: 4. The CDR3 loop spans 14 amino acids. Germline CDR1 and CDR2: MNHNY and SVGAGI (reference sequence). CDR3 DNA sequence: TGTGCCAGCAGGCCGGGACTAGTCTACAATGAGCAGTTCTTC. Translation gives CASRPGLVYNEQFF.

This clone showed up just a few times. DNA for the CDR3: TGTGCCAGCACCGCCCGATACGAGCAGTACTTC. Translation gives CASTARYEQYF. The rearrangement links TRBV10-3 to TRBJ2-7; D unclear. The CDR3 has 11 residues. V was pared by 10 bases and J by 4 bases, with 11 bases between. The germline CDR1 and CDR2 sequences are ENHRY and SYGVKD.

CDR3 residues: CASSTRDTISYNEQFF. CDR3 sequence (DNA): TGTGCCAGCAGCACAAGAGACACCATCTCCTACAATGAGCAGTTCTTC. The chain uses TRBV7-9 and TRBJ2-1; D is ambiguous. Germline CDR1 SEHNR, CDR2 FQNEAQ (reference sequence). The CDR3 has 16 amino acids. Trimming took 5 bases from V and 0 from J, leaving 14 bases between them.